These 18 T cell receptor beta chains came from one sample sequenced in a study of response to subunit inactivated influenza vaccine. TCRdb used MiXCR to reprocess the RT-PCR reads, holding one entry per CDR3 protein. Among about 650,000 distinct CDR3 sequences listed, approximately 15% were seen once. The sequencing here drew on PBMCs from blood, taken around 14 days before vaccination. The receptor set was obtained from a man between 50 and 59 years old who received an inactivated influenza vaccine.

This clonotype turned up a few times. V usage is TRBV20-1 and J usage is TRBJ2-7, with D hard to call. The CDR3 extends over 13 amino acids. Germline CDR1 reads DFQATT; CDR2 reads SNEGSKA (reference sequence). Trimming left V 5 bases short and J 3 bases short, with 14 bases between. The DNA for the CDR3 is TGCAGTGCTTCTCGGCGGATTTACTACGAGCAGTACTTC. This gives the protein CSASRRIYYEQYF.

At least ten counts were recorded for this clonotype. One junction end does not reproduce the germline sequence, and a read error may be involved. V gene TRBV5-1 combines with J gene TRBJ2-7, with 7 bases matching TRBD2. This CDR3 is built from 13 residues. Germline values: CDR1 SGHRS, CDR2 YFSETQ. CDR3 sequence (DNA): TGTGCCAGCTCACCGGGAGGACCCTACGAGCAGTACTTC. Its protein is CASSPGGPYEQYF.

This clonotype was recorded a few times. This rearrangement joins TRBV27 to TRBJ2-1, with TRBD2 matching 13 bases. The junction had 4 bases not matched to a gene; V was cut back by 3 bases and J by 8 bases. There are 15 residues in the CDR3. Per germline, CDR1 MNHEY and CDR2 SMNVEV (reference sequence). The DNA for the CDR3 is TGTGCCAGCAGTTTGGGGACTAGCGGGGCTTATGAGCAGTTCTTC. As protein: CASSLGTSGAYEQFF.

This clonotype has ten or more counts. This rearrangement joins TRBV2 to TRBJ2-1; D not resolved. Trimming took off 2 bases at V and 12 bases at J, with 8 bases between the two ends. The CDR3 is 11 amino acids. Germline CDR1 and CDR2: SNHLY and FYNNEI. DNA of the CDR3: TGTGCCAGCAGTGAATGGGGTGGGCAGTTCTTC. It encodes CASSEWGGQFF.

There are a few counts of this clonotype. CDR3 sequence reads: CASSEAEETQYF. CDR3 in DNA: TGTGCCAGCAGTGAGGCGGAAGAGACCCAGTACTTC. This sequence joins TRBV2 and TRBJ2-5; D remains ambiguous. V lost 3 bases and J 3 bases, leaving 5 bases between the germline ends. From germline, CDR1 is SNHLY and CDR2 FYNNEI. The CDR3 consists of 12 residues. The full variable domain, rest sourced from reference TRBV2 and TRBJ2-5, is EPEVTQTPSHQVTQMGQEVILRCVPISNHLYFYWYRQILGQKVEFLVSFYNNEISEKSEIFDDQFSVERPDGSNFTLKIRSTKLEDSAMYFCASSEAEETQYFGPGTRLLVL.

Only a few counts were recorded for this clonotype. The chain links TRBV10-3 to TRBJ2-5, with D unresolved. The CDR3 is made up of 13 amino acids. V gave up 2 bases and J gave up 4 bases, with 8 bases separating them. Germline CDR1 ENHRY, CDR2 SYGVKD. The CDR3 loop reads CAISEGVRETQYF. As DNA, the CDR3 is TGTGCCATCAGTGAGGGGGTGAGAGAGACCCAGTACTTC.

This clonotype has a handful of counts. V gene TRBV10-3 combines with J gene TRBJ2-3, with D perhaps matching TRBD1 or TRBD2 (6 bases each). The CDR3 contains 15 residues. V was pared by 2 bases and J by 6 bases, with 15 bases between. Germline V gene sequence: CDR1 ENHRY, CDR2 SYGVKD. CDR3 nucleotides: TGTGCCATCAGTGAGGAGCCGGGGGCGGTGGATACGCAGTATTTT. It yields the protein CAISEEPGAVDTQYF.

Points on this clonotype: One junction end does not reproduce the germline sequence, and a read error may be involved. The chain joins TRBV5-1 to TRBJ1-2; a possible D gene is TRBD1 (6 bases). CDR3 size: 13 residues. The V gene's germline CDR1 is SGHRS and CDR2 YFSETQ. The CDR3 DNA is TGCGCCAGCAACTTGTCAGACAGGAATGGCTACACCTTC. Encoded protein: CASNLSDRNGYTF.

This clonotype was observed a few times. Its ends do not fully match the called genes, so a read error is possible. The chain combines TRBV5-5 with TRBJ1-5; maybe TRBD1 (6 bases). The CDR3 consists of 16 residues. Germline CDR1 is SGHKS and CDR2 is YYEKEE (reference sequence). This CDR3 reads CASSPGPGQGSQTQHF. The CDR3 DNA follows: TGTGCCAGCAGCCCCGGACCGGGACAAGGATCTCAGACCCAGCATTTT.

This clonotype was detected a few times. This chain connects TRBV20-1 to TRBJ2-7, with 12 nucleotides matching TRBD2. Looked up from germline, CDR1 is DFQATT and CDR2 is SNEGSKA (reference sequence). The CDR3 spans 14 residues. V gave up 6 bases and J gave up 4 bases; unmatched junction bases: 7. The CDR3 nucleotides read TGCAGTGCCCATCCCCTAGCGGGAGGGTACGAGCAGTACTTC. This sequence encodes CSAHPLAGGYEQYF.

The rearrangement uses TRBV9 and TRBJ2-1; 10 bases fit TRBD2. Per the germline V gene, CDR1 is SGDLS and CDR2 is YYNGEE. This CDR3 spans 12 amino acids. Trimming took 2 bases from V and 16 from J; bases not matched to a gene: 6. This CDR3 is CASSVLAGVPFF. DNA of the CDR3: TGTGCCAGCAGCGTCCTAGCGGGAGTCCCATTCTTC.

The CDR3 region has the DNA TGTGCCAGCTCACCACCGGTCGATAGCGGGACTAGCACAGATACGCAGTATTTT. Residues: CASSPPVDSGTSTDTQYF. This chain uses TRBV18 with TRBJ2-3; 8 bases fit TRBD2. The germline CDR1 and CDR2 sequences are KGHSH and LQKENI. The CDR3 has 18 residues. V shed 0 bases, J shed 0 bases, and the junction held 8 bases outside the gene matches.

This chain uses TRBV5-6 with TRBJ2-2; D not certain. The CDR3 runs to 12 residues. V gave up 4 bases and J gave up 6 bases, with 7 bases separating them. CDR1 and CDR2 (germline): SGHDT, YYEEEE. CDR3 amino acids: CASSLQPGELFF. Here the CDR3 DNA reads TGTGCCAGCAGCCTGCAGCCCGGGGAGCTGTTTTTT.

This clonotype was seen a few times. This chain connects TRBV5-4 to TRBJ2-3, with no clear D. In germline, CDR1 is SGHNT, CDR2 YYREEE (reference sequence). Between the trimmed V and J ends, which lost 4 bases and 1 base, there was a span of 10 bases. The CDR3 extends over 14 amino acids. CDR3 amino acids: CASSARLRTDTQYF. CDR3 nucleotides: TGTGCCAGCAGCGCCCGGTTGCGCACAGATACGCAGTATTTT. Looking up the rest from reference TRBV5-4 and TRBJ2-3 gives the full variable domain: ETGVTQSPTHLIKTRGQQVTLRCSSQSGHNTVSWYQQALGQGPQFIFQYYREEENGRGNFPPRFSGLQFPNYSSELNVNALELDDSALYLCASSARLRTDTQYFGPGTRLTVL.

J is TRBJ2-7 and V is TRBV28, with D possibly matching TRBD1 (6 bases). CDR1 and CDR2 from the germline V gene are MDHEN and SYDVKM. This CDR3 has 15 amino acids. V lost 3 bases to trimming and J lost 5 bases, with 17 bases between them. The CDR3 protein is CASSFSEAGAHEQYF. CDR3 nucleotides: TGTGCCAGCAGTTTTTCAGAGGCAGGGGCCCACGAGCAGTACTTC.

This clonotype was seen a few times. The rearrangement joins TRBV12-3 or TRBV12-4 to TRBJ1-5; D unclear. V lost 3 bases to trimming and J lost 7 bases, with 10 bases between them. The CDR3 is 13 amino acids. The CDR3 region has the DNA TGTGCCAGCAGTTTGGGCAGGACCCAGCCCCAGCATTTT. As protein: CASSLGRTQPQHF.

The CDR3 loop is CASSLMGTATYNEQFF. The CDR3 coding sequence is TGTGCCAGCAGTCTGATGGGGACCGCTACCTACAATGAGCAGTTCTTC. The chain uses TRBV2 and TRBJ2-1; D tentatively reads TRBD1 or TRBD2 (5 bases each). V lost 5 bases and J 2 bases, leaving 16 bases between the germline ends. The germline gives CDR1 SNHLY, CDR2 FYNNEI. The CDR3 runs to 16 residues.

This clonotype showed up just a few times. The CDR3 DNA sequence: TGTGCCAGCAACCACCGAGCAGATACGCAGTATTTT. It is translated as CASNHRADTQYF. The rearrangement links TRBV12-3 or TRBV12-4 to TRBJ2-3; D gene unclear. The V end was cut by 7 bases, the J end by 4 bases, with 9 bases between. There are 12 residues in the CDR3.